The T cell receptor beta chain under discussion was sequenced for a study of Ad26.COV2.S vaccination and SARS-CoV-2 variants. The data were produced by immunoSEQ multiplex PCR, yet TCRdb's version contains in-frame clones alone and is incomplete. In the table there are hundreds of thousands of clones, about 89% of which are singletons. The treatment is: around 19 received Ad26.COV2.S at low or high dose, single or two shots; 5 received placebo; per-sample allocation not given. Samples were taken on day 63 after the first vaccine or placebo injection. Germline values: CDR1 LNHNV, CDR2 YYDKDF (reference sequence). Trimming at V came to 2 bases and at J to 4 bases, leaving 4 bases not matched to a gene. CDR3 length: 17 amino acids.

The receptor's source is a person between 18 and 60 years old who received the Ad26.COV2.S COVID-19 vaccine or a placebo. This rearrangement joins TRBV15 to TRBJ2-3, with 15 bases aligning to TRBD2. The sequencing used peripheral blood, collected in a trial of Ad26.COV2.S vaccine versus placebo. The CDR3 loop reads CATSRPRTSGGADTQYF. CDR3 DNA: TGTGCCACCAGCAGACCCCGGACTAGCGGGGGGGCAGATACGCAGTATTTT.